These 6 T cell receptor beta chains originate from one sample sequenced in a study of response to subunit inactivated influenza vaccine. MiXCR was run by TCRdb on the RT-PCR reads, yielding one entry per CDR3 protein. This table has around 520,000 distinct CDR3 sequences, roughly 25% appearing once. This sample comprised CD4+ T cells sorted from PBMCs, obtained around 5 days after vaccination. The receptors were gathered from a man aged 45-65 years who received an inactivated influenza vaccine.

This chain uses TRBV20-1 with TRBJ1-4, with no clear D. The V end was cut by 4 bases, the J end by 0 bases, with 12 bases between. This CDR3 contains 15 residues. Germline loops: CDR1 DFQATT, CDR2 SNEGSKA (reference sequence). CDR3 residues: CSATGPASTNEKLFF. CDR3 nucleotide sequence: TGCAGTGCTACCGGGCCGGCGTCAACTAATGAAAAACTGTTTTTT.

This chain uses TRBV5-1 with TRBJ1-4; 9 positions agree with TRBD1. V shed 4 bases, J shed 7 bases, and the junction held 8 bases outside the gene matches. This CDR3 is built from 15 residues. The germline V gene has CDR1 SGHRS and CDR2 YFSETQ. CDR3 loop: CASSGTGGDGEKLFF. The CDR3 DNA reads TGCGCCAGCAGCGGCACAGGGGGCGACGGTGAAAAACTGTTTTTT.

This clonotype has just a few counts. The J gene is TRBJ2-1, the V gene TRBV11-2; 15 bases are shared with TRBD2. Germline CDR1 SGHAT, CDR2 FQNNGV. The CDR3 has 18 amino acids. The V and J ends lost 4 bases and 6 bases, in that order; junction bases with no gene match: 10. The CDR3 here is CASSWGLAGGSARNEQFF. CDR3 nucleotides: TGTGCCAGCAGCTGGGGACTAGCGGGAGGTTCAGCTCGCAATGAGCAGTTCTTC.

In this sample, this clonotype turned up many times. The V and J genes are TRBV5-1 and TRBJ1-1; tentative D call: TRBD1 (5 bases). V was shortened by 5 bases and J by 1 base, with 15 bases between the two germline ends. This CDR3 contains 15 residues. Germline assignment: CDR1 SGHRS and CDR2 YFSETQ. CDR3 sequence: CASRSPGRPNTEAFF. CDR3 bases: TGCGCCAGCAGGTCCCCGGGACGGCCGAACACTGAAGCTTTCTTT.

This clonotype appeared many times. V usage is TRBV5-5 and J usage is TRBJ2-7; perhaps TRBD2 as D (5 bases). Looked up from germline, CDR1 is SGHKS and CDR2 is YYEKEE (reference sequence). V was pared by 2 bases and J by 2 bases, with 8 bases between. The CDR3 is made up of 13 amino acids. The CDR3 protein is CASSLATTYEQYF. Here the CDR3 DNA reads TGTGCCAGCAGCTTAGCGACTACCTACGAGCAGTACTTC.

The rearrangement joins TRBV11-2 to TRBJ2-3; possibly TRBD1 for D (6 bases). The CDR3 runs 15 residues. V was trimmed by 1 base and J by 9 bases, leaving 17 bases between them. CDR1 is SGHAT and CDR2 is FQNNGV in the germline V gene. CDR3 amino acids: CASSLGGHGRLTQYF. The CDR3 DNA reads TGTGCCAGCAGCTTAGGGGGGCATGGACGGCTAACGCAGTATTTT. Full variable domain (missing parts from reference TRBV11-2 and TRBJ2-3): EAGVAQSPRYKIIEKRQSVAFWCNPISGHATLYWYQQILGQGPKLLIQFQNNGVVDDSQLPKDRFSAERLKGVDSTLKIQPAKLEDSAVYLCASSLGGHGRLTQYFGPGTRLTVL.